The rows below give T cell receptor beta chains drawn from one sample of a study of blood T cell repertoires in COVID-19. Profiling relied on immunoSEQ multiplex PCR, and the TCRdb table lists in-frame clones only, not all of them. The sample holds 160,000 or so clones; around nine tenths are singletons and the top ten take over 9%. The sample comprised peripheral blood. Receptors were obtained from a woman between 65 and 79 years old with COVID-19, enrolled during active disease. The CDR3 runs from the conserved cysteine through the conserved F or W. The order of the fields is J gene, V gene, CDR3 protein.

j_gene: TRBJ2-3
v_gene: TRBV18
CDR3aa: CASSLLAPGSTDTQYF

j_gene: TRBJ2-5
v_gene: TRBV15
CDR3aa: CATSRDSRETQYF

j_gene: TRBJ2-7
v_gene: TRBV3-1/TRBV3-2
CDR3aa: CASSYGQESSYEQYF

j_gene: TRBJ1-6
v_gene: TRBV9
CDR3aa: CASRQHDGPLHF

j_gene: TRBJ1-1
v_gene: TRBV2
CDR3aa: CASRGDMNTEAFF

j_gene: TRBJ1-1
v_gene: TRBV11-3
CDR3aa: CASSYDRGGGEAFF

j_gene: TRBJ2-5
v_gene: TRBV2
CDR3aa: CASSEGAAPQETQYF

j_gene: TRBJ2-2
v_gene: TRBV28
CDR3aa: CASSPTLLAGGGELFF

j_gene: TRBJ2-2
v_gene: TRBV19
CDR3aa: CASISRGGADTGELFF

j_gene: TRBJ2-2
v_gene: TRBV7-2
CDR3aa: CASSRGGAEPGELFF

j_gene: TRBJ1-1
v_gene: TRBV19
CDR3aa: CASSRERDTEAFF

j_gene: TRBJ1-6
v_gene: TRBV6-5
CDR3aa: CASRTGQGAGPLHF

j_gene: TRBJ2-7
v_gene: TRBV28
CDR3aa: CASSVDGGGREQYF

j_gene: TRBJ1-1
v_gene: TRBV30
CDR3aa: CAWRDRQGPTEAFF

j_gene: TRBJ2-1
v_gene: TRBV20-1
CDR3aa: CSARVSDEQFF

j_gene: TRBJ1-5
v_gene: TRBV6-4
CDR3aa: CASSDGQENQPQHF

j_gene: TRBJ1-4
v_gene: TRBV5-1
CDR3aa: CASSLQGINEKLFF

j_gene: TRBJ1-5
v_gene: TRBV18
CDR3aa: CASSLDKVNQPQHF

j_gene: TRBJ1-2
v_gene: TRBV7-9
CDR3aa: CASSLEGQGAHTF

j_gene: TRBJ1-2
v_gene: TRBV3-1/TRBV3-2
CDR3aa: CASSQAVNYGYTF

j_gene: TRBJ2-1
v_gene: TRBV4-2
CDR3aa: CASSQVKGGATYNEQFF

j_gene: TRBJ1-2
v_gene: TRBV19
CDR3aa: CASSISLAALEF

j_gene: TRBJ1-4
v_gene: TRBV4-1
CDR3aa: CASSQGLGGAGEKLFF

j_gene: TRBJ2-7
v_gene: TRBV14
CDR3aa: CASSQRTGAASYEQYF

j_gene: TRBJ1-1
v_gene: TRBV4-2
CDR3aa: CASSQGWLANTEAFF

j_gene: TRBJ2-7
v_gene: TRBV30
CDR3aa: CAWSWRGLHDF

j_gene: TRBJ1-1
v_gene: TRBV25-1
CDR3aa: CASSAGGSEAFF

j_gene: TRBJ2-3
v_gene: TRBV6-5
CDR3aa: CASSKGLAGGYTQYF

j_gene: TRBJ1-2
v_gene: TRBV6-5
CDR3aa: CASSYSSGSYGYTF

j_gene: TRBJ1-3
v_gene: TRBV15
CDR3aa: CATSREGSFAGNTIYF

j_gene: TRBJ1-6
v_gene: TRBV7-6
CDR3aa: CASSLTGGRLDSPLHF

j_gene: TRBJ2-3
v_gene: TRBV5-1
CDR3aa: CASSELDTQYF

j_gene: TRBJ1-2
v_gene: TRBV28
CDR3aa: CASTSPSPVHGYTF